These 13 T cell receptor beta chains were all obtained from the same sample, sequenced in a study of circulating and synovial CD4+ cells in juvenile arthritis. Assay: immunoSEQ multiplex PCR; the TCRdb copy retains only in-frame clones and omits some. This table has 30,000 to 35,000 clones, over 95% appearing once. Material: CD4+ T cells from blood. Receptors originate from a human donor with juvenile idiopathic arthritis.

The chain carries TRBV7-2 and TRBJ1-2; TRBD1 might be the D (6 bases). Germline CDR1 is SGHTA and CDR2 is FQGNSA. V gave up 4 bases and J gave up 8 bases, with 17 bases separating them. This CDR3 contains 14 residues. The CDR3 DNA reads TGTGCCAGCAGCTGGGGCCCGGGGGGGCGAGGCTACACCTTC. Protein: CASSWGPGGRGYTF.

The gene calls are TRBV5-1 and TRBJ2-2, with 8 bases fitting TRBD2. There are 14 residues in the CDR3. After removal of 7 bases from V and 4 bases from J, the junction contained 6 bases not matched to a gene. The germline gives CDR1 SGHRS, CDR2 YFSETQ. CDR3: CASRGGAPTGELFF. CDR3 sequence (DNA): TGCGCCAGCCGGGGGGGGGCTCCCACCGGGGAGCTGTTTTTT.

The chain is built from TRBV7-2 and TRBJ1-2; D call uncertain. The CDR3 runs 14 residues. Trimming stripped 1 base from V and 2 bases from J, with 8 bases between. Per germline, CDR1 SGHTA and CDR2 FQGNSA. The CDR3 protein is CASSLVAGNYGYTF. The CDR3 bases are TGTGCCAGCAGCTTAGTAGCGGGGAACTATGGCTACACCTTC. Full variable domain (rest looked up from reference TRBV7-2 and TRBJ1-2): GAGVSQSPSNKVTEKGKDVELRCDPISGHTALYWYRQSLGQGLEFLIYFQGNSAPDKSGLPSDRFSAERTGGSVSTLTIQRTQQEDSAVYLCASSLVAGNYGYTFGSGTRLTVV.

This CDR3 reads CASTPGRRSRTDTQYF. For the CDR3, the DNA is TGCGCCAGCACCCCGGGTCGGCGGTCTCGGACAGATACGCAGTATTTT. This chain uses TRBV5-1 with TRBJ2-3; D remains ambiguous. V was shortened by 6 bases and J by 3 bases, with 20 bases between the two germline ends. Per germline, CDR1 SGHRS and CDR2 YFSETQ. The CDR3 loop spans 16 amino acids.

This chain links TRBV19 with TRBJ1-5, with 9 nucleotides matching TRBD1. V was clipped by 9 bases and J by 2 bases; unmatched bases: 5. The CDR3 runs 14 residues. The germline CDR1 and CDR2 sequences are LNHDA and SQIVND (reference sequence). This chain's CDR3 is CASSRDRGNQPQHF. CDR3 DNA sequence: TGTGCCAGCTCCCGGGACAGGGGCAATCAGCCCCAGCATTTT.

J is TRBJ2-1 and V is TRBV19; maybe TRBD1 (5 bases). This CDR3 region has 14 residues. The V end lost 3 bases, the J end lost 7 bases, and 13 bases lay between the germline ends. Germline V gene lookup returns CDR1 LNHDA and CDR2 SQIVND (reference sequence). The DNA for the CDR3 is TGTGCCAGTAGTATTACGCAGGGTAGGAATGAGCAGTTCTTC. This gives the protein CASSITQGRNEQFF.

This chain connects TRBV7-2 to TRBJ1-2; 11 bases map to TRBD1. With V trimmed by 5 bases and J by 7 bases, 6 bases remained unmatched. This CDR3 has 14 amino acids. From germline, CDR1 is SGHTA and CDR2 FQGNSA. CDR3 in amino acids: CASSADRGQSGYTF. CDR3 DNA sequence: TGTGCCAGCAGCGCGGACAGGGGGCAAAGTGGCTACACCTTC.

The chain carries TRBV5-4 and TRBJ1-2, with D possibly matching TRBD1 (6 bases). Per germline, CDR1 SGHNT and CDR2 YYREEE (reference sequence). The V gene lost 3 bases and the J gene lost 5 bases, with 14 bases spanning the gap. The CDR3 spans 14 residues. The CDR3 nucleotides read TGTGCCAGCAGCTCGACGCAGGGGTTGTATGGCTACACCTTC. It codes for CASSSTQGLYGYTF.

The chain uses TRBV9 and TRBJ2-7; D remains unclear. V gave up 3 bases and J gave up 0 bases, with 7 bases separating them. The CDR3 length is 13 residues. Germline assignment: CDR1 SGDLS and CDR2 YYNGEE. CDR3 sequence: CASSGAHSYEQYF. Written as DNA, the CDR3 is TGTGCCAGCAGCGGGGCCCACTCCTACGAGCAGTACTTC.

V gene TRBV5-1 combines with J gene TRBJ2-3, with D perhaps matching TRBD1 (7 bases). V shed 0 bases and J shed 5 bases, with 16 bases lying between them. There are 16 residues in the CDR3. Germline V gives CDR1 SGHRS, CDR2 YFSETQ. CDR3 region: CASSLASSGGGDTQYF. The DNA for the CDR3 is TGCGCCAGCAGCTTGGCTTCTTCAGGGGGAGGAGATACGCAGTATTTT.

This chain links TRBV2 with TRBJ2-5, with D possibly matching TRBD1 (6 bases). Germline V lookup: CDR1 SNHLY, CDR2 FYNNEI. The CDR3 loop spans 13 amino acids. Trimming cost V 4 bases and J 3 bases, with 9 bases left between them. CDR3 protein: CASSGDRKETQYF. CDR3 DNA sequence: TGTGCCAGCAGTGGAGACAGGAAAGAGACCCAGTACTTC.

The V call is TRBV27, the J call TRBJ1-1; tentative D call: TRBD1 (5 bases). CDR3 size: 15 residues. Trimming cost V 0 bases and J 4 bases, with 12 bases left between them. Germline CDR1 reads MNHEY; CDR2 reads SMNVEV (reference sequence). This chain's CDR3 is CASSLSQGRGTEAFF. The CDR3 DNA is TGTGCCAGCAGTTTATCGCAAGGGAGGGGCACTGAAGCTTTCTTT.

The chain carries TRBV14 and TRBJ1-1; D is uncertain. Per germline, CDR1 SGHDN and CDR2 FVKESK. The CDR3 is 13 residues long. The V end lost 4 bases, the J end lost 2 bases, and 8 bases lay between the germline ends. The CDR3 DNA sequence: TGTGCCAGCAGCCCACACATCAACACTGAAGCTTTCTTT. The encoded protein is CASSPHINTEAFF.